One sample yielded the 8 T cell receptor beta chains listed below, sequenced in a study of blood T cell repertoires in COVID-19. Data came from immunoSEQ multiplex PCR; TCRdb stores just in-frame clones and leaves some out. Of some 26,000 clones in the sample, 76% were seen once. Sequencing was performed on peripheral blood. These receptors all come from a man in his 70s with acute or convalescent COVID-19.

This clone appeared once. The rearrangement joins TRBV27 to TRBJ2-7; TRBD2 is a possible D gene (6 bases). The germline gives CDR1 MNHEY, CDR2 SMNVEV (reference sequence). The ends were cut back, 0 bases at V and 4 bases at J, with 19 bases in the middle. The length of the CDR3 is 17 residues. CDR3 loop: CASSLSGGRGDFYEQYF. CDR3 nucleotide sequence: TGTGCCAGCAGTTTATCGGGAGGCCGCGGAGATTTTTACGAGCAGTACTTC.

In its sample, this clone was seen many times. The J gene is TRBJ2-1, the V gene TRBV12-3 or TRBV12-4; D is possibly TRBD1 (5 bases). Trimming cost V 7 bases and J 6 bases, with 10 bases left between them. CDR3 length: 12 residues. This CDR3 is CASTRVSNEQFF. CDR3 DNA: TGTGCCAGCACCAGGGTGAGCAATGAGCAGTTCTTC.

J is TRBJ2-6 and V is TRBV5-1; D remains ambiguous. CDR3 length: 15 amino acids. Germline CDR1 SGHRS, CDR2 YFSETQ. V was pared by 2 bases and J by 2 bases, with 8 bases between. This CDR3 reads CASSLPAAGANVLTF. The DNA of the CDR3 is TGCGCCAGCAGCTTACCTGCGGCTGGGGCCAACGTCCTGACTTTC. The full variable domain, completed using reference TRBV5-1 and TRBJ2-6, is KAGVTQTPRYLIKTRGQQVTLSCSPISGHRSVSWYQQTPGQGLQFLFEYFSETQRNKGNFPGRFSGRQFSNSRSEMNVSTLELGDSALYLCASSLPAAGANVLTFGAGSRLTVL.

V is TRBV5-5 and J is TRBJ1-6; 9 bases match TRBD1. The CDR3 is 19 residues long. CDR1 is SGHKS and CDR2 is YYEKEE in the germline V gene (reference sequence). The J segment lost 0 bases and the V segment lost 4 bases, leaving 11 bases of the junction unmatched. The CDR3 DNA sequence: TGTGCCAGCAGCGGAAGGACAGGGGTTTCTGTCTCCTATAATTCACCCCTCCACTTT. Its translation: CASSGRTGVSVSYNSPLHF.

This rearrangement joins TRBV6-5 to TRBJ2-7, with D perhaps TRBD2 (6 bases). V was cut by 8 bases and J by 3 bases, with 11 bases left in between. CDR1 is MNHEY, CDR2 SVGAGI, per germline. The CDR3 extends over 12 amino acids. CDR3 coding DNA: TGTGCCAGCCGGGACTTTCTCTACGAGCAGTACTTC. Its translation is CASRDFLYEQYF.

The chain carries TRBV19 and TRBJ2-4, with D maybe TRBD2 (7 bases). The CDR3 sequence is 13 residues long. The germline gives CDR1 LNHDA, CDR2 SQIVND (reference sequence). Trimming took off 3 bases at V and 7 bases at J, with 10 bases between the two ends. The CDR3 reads CASSMAGANIQYF. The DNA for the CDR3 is TGTGCCAGTAGTATGGCGGGGGCTAACATTCAGTACTTC. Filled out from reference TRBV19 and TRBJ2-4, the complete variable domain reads DGGITQSPKYLFRKEGQNVTLSCEQNLNHDAMYWYRQDPGQGLRLIYYSQIVNDFQKGDIAEGYSVSREKKESFPLTVTSAQKNPTAFYLCASSMAGANIQYFGAGTRLSVL.

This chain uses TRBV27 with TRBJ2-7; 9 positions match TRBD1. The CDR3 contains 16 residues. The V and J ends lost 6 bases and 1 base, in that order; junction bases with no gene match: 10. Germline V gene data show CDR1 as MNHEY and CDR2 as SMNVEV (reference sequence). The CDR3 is CASSRRPGQGSYEQYF. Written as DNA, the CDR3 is TGTGCCAGCAGCAGAAGGCCGGGACAGGGTTCCTACGAGCAGTACTTC.

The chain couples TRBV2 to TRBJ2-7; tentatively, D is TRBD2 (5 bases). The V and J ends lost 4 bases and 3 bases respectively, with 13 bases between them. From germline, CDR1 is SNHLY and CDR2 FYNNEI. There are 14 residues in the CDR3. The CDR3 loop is CASSAGSGLYEQYF. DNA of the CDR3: TGTGCCAGCAGTGCGGGGAGCGGCCTCTACGAGCAGTACTTC.